This is a list of T cell receptor beta chains from one sample in a study of T cells in Graves' hyperthyroidism and ophthalmopathy. TCRdb analysed the multiplex PCR reads with MiXCR anew, one entry per CDR3 protein. The sample has 500,000 to 550,000 distinct CDR3 sequences; 20% are singletons. Sequences were obtained from blood. All receptors derive from a young man with Graves' hyperthyroidism. Each CDR3 is given with its conserved first and last residue. Fields, in order: CDR3 DNA, CDR3 protein, D gene, clone size, J gene, V gene. The D gene is left open where the match is weak. The listing skips clone size in some rows; elsewhere it reads once, few, many or a size class.

TGTGCCACCAGTGCGGGACAGGGGCCTGGAAACACCATATATTTT,CATSAGQGPGNTIYF,TRBD1,many,TRBJ1-3,TRBV24-1
TGCGCCAGCAGCCAAGACCAACTCCCGAACACTGAAGCTTTCTTT,CASSQDQLPNTEAFF,.,few,TRBJ1-1,TRBV4-1
TGTGCCAGCAGCCGCAACGAGGGAAACGAGCAGTACTTC,CASSRNEGNEQYF,.,many,TRBJ2-7,TRBV28
TGTGCCAGCAGTTACTCGAGGTCCAGGGGTTATGGCACTGAAGCTTTCTTT,CASSYSRSRGYGTEAFF,.,.,TRBJ1-1,TRBV6-5
TGTGCCAGCAGCTTAGGCAGGACAGGGGGCTCCTACGAGCAGTACTTC,CASSLGRTGGSYEQYF,TRBD1,many,TRBJ2-7,TRBV11-2
TGTGCCAGCAGTCCTAGTAAGGGAATGAACACTGAAGCTTTCTTT,CASSPSKGMNTEAFF,.,many,TRBJ1-1,TRBV12-3/TRBV12-4
TGCAGTGCTCCCAGGGGTGACACTGAAGCTTTCTTT,CSAPRGDTEAFF,.,many,TRBJ1-1,TRBV20-1
TGTGCCAGCAGCCGCCCCGGTGAGACCCAGTACTTC,CASSRPGETQYF,.,many,TRBJ2-5,TRBV7-9
TGTGCCATCAGTGAGTCGGGGGGTCACCAGCCCCAGCATTTT,CAISESGGHQPQHF,.,.,TRBJ1-5,TRBV10-3
TGTGCCAGCAGCCCCTTAGGGGAGACAGGGAGCTACGAGCAGTACTTC,CASSPLGETGSYEQYF,TRBD1,many,TRBJ2-7,TRBV11-2
TGCGCCAGCAGCCCAGGAGAACAGAGCAATCAGCCCCAGCATTTT,CASSPGEQSNQPQHF,.,.,TRBJ1-5,TRBV4-1